The entry below describes one TCR beta chain. Trimming stripped 3 bases from V and 1 base from J, with 18 bases between. Germline V gene lookup returns CDR1 LNHDA and CDR2 SQIVND (reference sequence). The CDR3 is made up of 17 amino acids. Sequencing used immunoSEQ multiplex PCR; TCRdb keeps in-frame clones, though not all of them. The table has roughly 80,000 clones, about 84% seen once. This sample was taken from a study of T cell clones after liver transplantation. Study at large: In this trial, immunosuppression withdrawal was attempted within 2 years of liver transplant.

Sequencing was performed on CD4+ T cells from blood, taken approximately 3.5 years after liver transplant. The receptor's source is a human patient who received a liver transplant. Certain T cells may be donor cells from the graft. The chain combines TRBV19 with TRBJ1-1; tentative D call: TRBD1 (5 bases). The CDR3 region has the DNA TGTGCCAGTAGTATTAGGCCAGGGTTACTTTCGAACACTGAAGCTTTCTTT. The encoded protein is CASSIRPGLLSNTEAFF.